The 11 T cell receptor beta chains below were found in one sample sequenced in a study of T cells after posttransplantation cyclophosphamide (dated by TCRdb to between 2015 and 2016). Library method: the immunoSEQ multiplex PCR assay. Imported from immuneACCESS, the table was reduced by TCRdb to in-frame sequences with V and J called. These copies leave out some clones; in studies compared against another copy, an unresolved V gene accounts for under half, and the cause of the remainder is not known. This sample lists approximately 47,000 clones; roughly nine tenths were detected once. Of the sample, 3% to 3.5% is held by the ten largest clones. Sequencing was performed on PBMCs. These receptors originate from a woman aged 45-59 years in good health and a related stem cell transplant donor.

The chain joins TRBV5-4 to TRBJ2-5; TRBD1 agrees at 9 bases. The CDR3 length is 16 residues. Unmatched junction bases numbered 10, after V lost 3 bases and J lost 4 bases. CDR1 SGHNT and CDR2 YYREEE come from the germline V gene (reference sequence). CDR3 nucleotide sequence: TGTGCCAGCAGCTCCGAACAGGGGGCGGAGGTAGAGACCCAGTACTTC. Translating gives CASSSEQGAEVETQYF.

The CDR3 DNA follows: TGTGCCAGCAGTTACTCGACAGCGTATTTCCTCGAGCAGTACTTC. Amino acids: CASSYSTAYFLEQYF. This chain joins TRBV6-5 and TRBJ2-7; the D gene is possibly TRBD1 (5 bases). Germline V gives CDR1 MNHEY, CDR2 SVGAGI. The CDR3 has 15 residues. V lost 0 bases and J lost 6, with 15 bases in between.

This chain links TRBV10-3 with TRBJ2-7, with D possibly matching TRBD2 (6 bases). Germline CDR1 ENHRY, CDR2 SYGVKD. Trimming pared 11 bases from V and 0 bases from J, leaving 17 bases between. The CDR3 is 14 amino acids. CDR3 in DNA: TGTGCCGCGAGGGAGGAAGGTAGCTCCTACGAGCAGTACTTC. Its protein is CAAREEGSSYEQYF.

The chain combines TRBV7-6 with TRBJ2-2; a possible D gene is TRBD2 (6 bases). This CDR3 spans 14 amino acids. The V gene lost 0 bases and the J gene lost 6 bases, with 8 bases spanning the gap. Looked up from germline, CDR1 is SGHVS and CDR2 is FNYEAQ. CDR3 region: CASSLAGGPGELFF. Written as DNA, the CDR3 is TGTGCCAGCAGCTTAGCGGGGGGTCCCGGGGAGCTGTTTTTT.

The CDR3 bases are TGTGCCAGCTCGCCCCTGGGGCCAGGTCTTACCCCCTACGAGCAGTACTTC. Residues: CASSPLGPGLTPYEQYF. The chain uses TRBV18 and TRBJ2-7; possible D gene TRBD1, 5 bases. Germline values: CDR1 KGHSH, CDR2 LQKENI. V was shortened by 6 bases and J by 2 bases, with 23 bases between the two germline ends. CDR3 length: 17 amino acids.

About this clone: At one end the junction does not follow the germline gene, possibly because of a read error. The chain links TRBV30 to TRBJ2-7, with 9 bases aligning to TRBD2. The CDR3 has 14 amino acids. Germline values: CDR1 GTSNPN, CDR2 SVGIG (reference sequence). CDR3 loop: CAWSLRGRAGGAHF. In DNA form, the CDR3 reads TGTGCCTGGAGTCTACGCGGGAGGGCCGGGGGGGCTCACTTC.

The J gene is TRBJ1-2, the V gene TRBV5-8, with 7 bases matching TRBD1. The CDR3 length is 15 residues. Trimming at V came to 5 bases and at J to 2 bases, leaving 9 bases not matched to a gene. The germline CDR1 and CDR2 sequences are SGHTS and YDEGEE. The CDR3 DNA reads TGTGCCAGCAGATCCCCAAAGACAGGGAACTATGGCTACACCTTC. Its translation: CASRSPKTGNYGYTF.

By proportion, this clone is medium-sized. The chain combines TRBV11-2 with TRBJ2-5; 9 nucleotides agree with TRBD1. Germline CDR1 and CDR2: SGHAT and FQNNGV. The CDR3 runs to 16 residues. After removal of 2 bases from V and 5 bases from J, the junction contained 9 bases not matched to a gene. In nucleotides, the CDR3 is TGTGCCAGCAGCTTAAGGTGGACAGGGGAAGGGGAGACCCAGTACTTC. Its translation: CASSLRWTGEGETQYF.

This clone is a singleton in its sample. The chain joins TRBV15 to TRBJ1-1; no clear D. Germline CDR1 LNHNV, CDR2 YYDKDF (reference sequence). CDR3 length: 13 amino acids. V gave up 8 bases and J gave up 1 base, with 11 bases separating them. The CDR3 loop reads CATFGIANTEAFF. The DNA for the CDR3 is TGTGCCACCTTTGGCATCGCGAACACTGAAGCTTTCTTT. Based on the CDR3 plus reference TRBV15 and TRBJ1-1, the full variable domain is DAMVIQNPRYQVTQFGKPVTLSCSQTLNHNVMYWYQQKSSQAPKLLFHYYDKDFNNEADTPDNFQSRRPNTSFCFLDIRSPGLGDTAMYLCATFGIANTEAFFGQGTRLTVV.

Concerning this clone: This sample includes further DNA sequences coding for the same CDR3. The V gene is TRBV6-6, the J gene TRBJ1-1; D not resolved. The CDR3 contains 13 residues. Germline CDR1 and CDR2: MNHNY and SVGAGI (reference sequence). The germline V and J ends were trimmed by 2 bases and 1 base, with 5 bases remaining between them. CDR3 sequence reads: CASSYGPNTEAFF. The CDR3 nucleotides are TGTGCCAGCAGTTACGGGCCGAACACTGAAGCTTTCTTT.

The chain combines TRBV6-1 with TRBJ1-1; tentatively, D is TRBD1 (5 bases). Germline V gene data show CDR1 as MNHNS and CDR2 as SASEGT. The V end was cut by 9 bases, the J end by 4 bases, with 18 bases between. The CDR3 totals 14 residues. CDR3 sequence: CASPGGGIGTEAFF. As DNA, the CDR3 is TGTGCCAGTCCCGGGGGGGGGATAGGCACTGAAGCTTTCTTT.